The source of this TCR beta chain is a study of cytomegalovirus exposure and HLA in healthy donors. Study results and caveats: For most subjects, TCR beta sequences were reported to predict HLA-A and HLA-B alleles with accuracy. Accounts indicate the classifier identified cytomegalovirus status with strong specificity and sensitivity. It emerged from a later analysis that several of the most significant clusters appeared to be linked to common viral pathogens.

Notes on this clone: What it recognizes is unknown.

Trimming removed 5 bases from V and 3 bases from J; junction bases left unmatched: 8. This CDR3 is 15 amino acids long. Germline CDR1 reads MDHEN; CDR2 reads SYDVKM. In the PCR, 60 Vbeta and 13 Jbeta primers were used. Sequencing used immunoSEQ multiplex PCR; TCRdb keeps in-frame clones, though not all of them. The sample carries approximately 70,000 clones, 60% to 70% recorded once. The sequencing sample was made of PBMCs. The gene calls are TRBV28 and TRBJ1-1; 8 nucleotides align to TRBD1. This TCR was sampled from a man between 40 and 49 years old in good health and CMV-seropositive. CDR3 nucleotides: TGTGCCAGCAGTCCCCGGACAGGGACCTACACTGAAGCTTTCTTT. Its translation is CASSPRTGTYTEAFF.